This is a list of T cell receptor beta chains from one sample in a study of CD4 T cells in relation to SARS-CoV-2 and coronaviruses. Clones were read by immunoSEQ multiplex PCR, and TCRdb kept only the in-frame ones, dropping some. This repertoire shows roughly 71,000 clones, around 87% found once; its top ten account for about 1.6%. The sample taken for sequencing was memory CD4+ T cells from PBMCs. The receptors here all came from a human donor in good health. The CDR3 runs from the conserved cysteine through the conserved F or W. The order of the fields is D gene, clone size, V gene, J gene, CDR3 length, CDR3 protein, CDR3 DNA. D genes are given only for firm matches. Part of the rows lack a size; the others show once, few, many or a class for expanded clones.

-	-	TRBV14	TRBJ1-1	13	CASSFQGVTEAFF	TGTGCCAGCAGCTTTCAGGGTGTCACTGAAGCTTTCTTT
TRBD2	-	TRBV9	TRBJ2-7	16	CASSPRGDSSAYEQYF	TGTGCCAGCAGCCCGCGGGGGGACTCCAGTGCCTACGAGCAGTACTTC
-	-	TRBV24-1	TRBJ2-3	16	CATSDRGLSHTDTQYF	TGTGCCACCAGTGACCGAGGACTGAGCCACACAGATACGCAGTATTTT
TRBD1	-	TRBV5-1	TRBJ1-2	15	CASSLGGQINYGYTF	TGCGCCAGCAGCTTGGGGGGACAGATTAACTATGGCTACACCTTC
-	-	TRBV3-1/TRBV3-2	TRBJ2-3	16	CASSQGNSGSTDTQYF	TGTGCCAGCAGCCAAGGGAATAGCGGAAGCACAGATACGCAGTATTTT
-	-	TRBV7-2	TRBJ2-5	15	CASSTQGQFQETQYF	TGTGCCAGCAGCACGCAGGGACAATTCCAAGAGACCCAGTACTTC
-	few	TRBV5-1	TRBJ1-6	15	CASSPGQPYNSPLHF	TGCGCCAGCTCGCCAGGGCAACCTTATAATTCACCCCTCCACTTT
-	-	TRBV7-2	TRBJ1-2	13	CASSLGRPYGYTF	TGTGCCAGCAGCTTAGGACGGCCCTATGGCTACACCTTC
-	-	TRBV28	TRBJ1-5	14	CASRKMTDYQPQHF	TGTGCCAGCAGGAAGATGACAGATTATCAGCCCCAGCATTTT
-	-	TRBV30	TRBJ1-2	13	CAWSVQGLDGYTF	TGTGCCTGGAGTGTACAGGGATTGGATGGCTACACCTTC
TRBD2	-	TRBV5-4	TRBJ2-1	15	CASSSGTSGRAGQFF	TGTGCCAGCAGCTCGGGGACTAGCGGGAGGGCCGGGCAGTTCTTC
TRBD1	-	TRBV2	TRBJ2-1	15	CASSGRQGANNEQFF	TGTGCCAGCAGTGGTCGACAGGGGGCTAACAATGAGCAGTTCTTC
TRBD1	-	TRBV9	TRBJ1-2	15	CASSSMTGTYGGYTF	TGTGCCAGCAGCTCCATGACAGGGACTTATGGTGGCTACACCTTC
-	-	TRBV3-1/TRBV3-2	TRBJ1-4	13	CASSHGTGEKLFF	TGTGCCAGCAGCCACGGGACGGGGGAAAAACTGTTTTTT
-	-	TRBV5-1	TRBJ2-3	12	CASSVNTDTQYF	TGCGCCAGCAGCGTCAACACAGATACGCAGTATTTT
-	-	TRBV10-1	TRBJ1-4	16	CASSEYWRHFNEKLFF	TGCGCCAGCAGTGAGTATTGGCGGCACTTTAATGAAAAACTGTTTTTT
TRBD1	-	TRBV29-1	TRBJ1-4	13	CSVDTGQSEKLFF	TGCAGCGTTGATACGGGACAGAGTGAAAAACTGTTTTTT
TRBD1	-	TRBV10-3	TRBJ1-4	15	CATGQGLTTNEKLFF	TGTGCCACCGGACAGGGCCTTACAACTAATGAAAAACTGTTTTTT
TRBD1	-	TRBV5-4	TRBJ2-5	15	CASRPKDRVQETQYF	TGTGCCAGCAGACCGAAGGACAGGGTCCAAGAGACCCAGTACTTC
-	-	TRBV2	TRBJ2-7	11	CASNEGYEQYF	TGTGCCAGCAACGAGGGCTACGAGCAGTACTTC
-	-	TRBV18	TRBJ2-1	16	CASSPRAGLSYNEQFF	TGTGCCAGCTCACCACGGGCGGGCCTTTCCTACAATGAGCAGTTCTTC
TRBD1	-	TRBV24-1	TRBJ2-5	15	CATSAPGQGKETQYF	TGTGCCACCAGTGCCCCGGGACAGGGGAAAGAGACCCAGTACTTC
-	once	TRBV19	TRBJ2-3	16	CASSMSGAGDTDTQYF	TGTGCCAGTAGTATGTCAGGGGCGGGAGACACAGATACGCAGTATTTT
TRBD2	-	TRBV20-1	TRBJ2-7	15	CSASTLAAYSYEQYF	TGCAGTGCTAGTACGCTAGCGGCCTACTCCTACGAGCAGTACTTC
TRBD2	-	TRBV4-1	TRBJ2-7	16	CASSQRAGGEFYEQYF	TGCGCCAGCAGCCAACGTGCGGGAGGCGAATTCTACGAGCAGTACTTC
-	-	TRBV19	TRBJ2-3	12	CASQGLADTQYF	TGTGCCAGCCAGGGGCTTGCAGATACGCAGTATTTT
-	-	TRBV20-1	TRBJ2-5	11	CSEQLQETQYF	TGCAGTGAGCAGCTCCAAGAGACCCAGTACTTC
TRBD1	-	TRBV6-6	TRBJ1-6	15	CASRPPGQGNSPLHF	TGTGCCAGCAGGCCTCCGGGACAGGGAAATTCACCCCTCCACTTT
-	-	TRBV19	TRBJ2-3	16	CASSIAGAPRTDTQYF	TGTGCCAGTAGTATAGCAGGGGCCCCCCGCACAGATACGCAGTATTTT
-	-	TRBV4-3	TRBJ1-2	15	CASSQEGTESYGYTF	TGCGCCAGCAGCCAAGAAGGAACAGAGAGCTATGGCTACACCTTC
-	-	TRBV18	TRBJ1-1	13	CASSPGQGTEAFF	TGTGCCAGCTCACCGGGGCAAGGCACTGAAGCTTTCTTT
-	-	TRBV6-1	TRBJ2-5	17	CASSEGWGATLQETQYF	TGTGCCAGCAGTGAAGGGTGGGGGGCGACACTACAAGAGACCCAGTACTTC
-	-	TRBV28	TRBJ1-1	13	CASTQGLSTEAFF	TGTGCCAGCACCCAGGGTCTAAGCACTGAAGCTTTCTTT
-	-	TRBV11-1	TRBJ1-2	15	CASSSTLAPLDGYTF	TGTGCCAGCAGCTCCACCCTGGCCCCACTGGATGGCTACACCTTC
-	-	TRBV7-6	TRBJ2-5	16	CASSLSRMGGEGTQYF	TGTGCCAGCAGCTTATCTCGGATGGGCGGGGAAGGGACCCAGTACTTC
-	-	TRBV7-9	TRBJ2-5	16	CASSPSTTPGEETQYF	TGTGCCAGCAGCCCCTCGACTACCCCGGGCGAAGAGACCCAGTACTTC
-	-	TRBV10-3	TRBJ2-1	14	CAISEFEISNEQFF	TGTGCCATCAGTGAGTTTGAGATCAGCAATGAGCAGTTCTTC
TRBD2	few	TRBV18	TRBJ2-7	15	CASSPGTSGDHEQYF	TGTGCCAGCTCACCTGGTACTAGCGGGGACCACGAGCAGTACTTC
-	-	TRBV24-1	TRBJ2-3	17	CATSDLGAPAFTDTQYF	TGTGCCACCAGTGATTTGGGGGCTCCTGCTTTCACAGATACGCAGTATTTT
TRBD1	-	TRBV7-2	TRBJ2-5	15	CASSLVPGQGETQYF	TGTGCCAGCAGCTTAGTACCGGGACAGGGAGAGACCCAGTACTTC
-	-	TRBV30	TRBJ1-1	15	CAWSTRQEILPEAFF	TGTGCCTGGAGTACCCGACAGGAGATCCTCCCTGAAGCTTTCTTT
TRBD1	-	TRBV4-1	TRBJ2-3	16	CASSQEAGQGADTQYF	TGCGCCAGCAGCCAAGAGGCGGGACAGGGGGCAGATACGCAGTATTTT
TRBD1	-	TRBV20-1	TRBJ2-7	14	CSASSRGSSYEQYF	TGCAGTGCTAGTTCCAGGGGGTCTTCCTACGAGCAGTACTTC
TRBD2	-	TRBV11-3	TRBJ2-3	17	CASSEKRTSGSADTQYF	TGTGCCAGCAGCGAGAAGCGGACTAGCGGGTCGGCAGATACGCAGTATTTT
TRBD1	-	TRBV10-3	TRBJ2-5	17	CAISASGGQGTQETQYF	TGTGCCATCAGTGCTAGTGGGGGACAGGGGACTCAAGAGACCCAGTACTTC
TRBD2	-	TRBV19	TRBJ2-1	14	CASSESGRAYEQFF	TGTGCCAGTTCGGAGAGCGGGAGGGCCTATGAGCAGTTCTTC
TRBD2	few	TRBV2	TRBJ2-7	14	CASSGGLAGYEQYF	TGTGCCAGCAGTGGAGGACTAGCTGGCTACGAGCAGTACTTC
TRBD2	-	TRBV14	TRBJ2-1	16	CASIPSIAGTYNEQFF	TGTGCCAGCATACCATCGATAGCGGGGACGTACAATGAGCAGTTCTTC
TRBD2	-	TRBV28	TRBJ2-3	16	CASSLEREFPGDTQYF	TGTGCCAGCAGTTTAGAGCGGGAGTTCCCGGGAGATACGCAGTATTTT
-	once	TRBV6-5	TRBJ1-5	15	CASRNRPTYDQPQHF	TGTGCCAGCAGGAACAGGCCCACATACGATCAGCCCCAGCATTTT
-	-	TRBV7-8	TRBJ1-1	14	CASSLSQSNTEAFF	TGTGCCAGCAGCTTATCCCAGTCGAACACTGAAGCTTTCTTT
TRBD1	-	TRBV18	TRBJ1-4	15	CASSPRTGFTEKLFF	TGTGCCAGCTCACCCCGGACAGGGTTTACAGAAAAACTGTTTTTT
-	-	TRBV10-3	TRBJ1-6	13	CAVAGGLNSPLHF	TGTGCCGTGGCGGGGGGGCTAAATTCACCCCTCCACTTT